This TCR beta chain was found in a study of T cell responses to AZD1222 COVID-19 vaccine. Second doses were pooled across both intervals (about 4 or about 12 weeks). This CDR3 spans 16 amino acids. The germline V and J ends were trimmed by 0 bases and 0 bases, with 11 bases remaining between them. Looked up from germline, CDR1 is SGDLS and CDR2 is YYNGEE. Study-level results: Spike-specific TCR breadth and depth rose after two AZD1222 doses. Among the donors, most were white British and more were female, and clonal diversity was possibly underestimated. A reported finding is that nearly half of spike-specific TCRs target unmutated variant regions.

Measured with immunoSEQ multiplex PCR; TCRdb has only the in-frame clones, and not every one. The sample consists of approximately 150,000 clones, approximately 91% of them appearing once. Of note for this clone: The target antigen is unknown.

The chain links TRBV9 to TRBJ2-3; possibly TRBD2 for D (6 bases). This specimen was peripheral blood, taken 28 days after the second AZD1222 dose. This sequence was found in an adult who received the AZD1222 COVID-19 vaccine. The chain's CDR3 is CASSVGLSGSTDTQYF. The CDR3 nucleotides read TGTGCCAGCAGCGTAGGTCTTAGCGGTAGCACAGATACGCAGTATTTT.